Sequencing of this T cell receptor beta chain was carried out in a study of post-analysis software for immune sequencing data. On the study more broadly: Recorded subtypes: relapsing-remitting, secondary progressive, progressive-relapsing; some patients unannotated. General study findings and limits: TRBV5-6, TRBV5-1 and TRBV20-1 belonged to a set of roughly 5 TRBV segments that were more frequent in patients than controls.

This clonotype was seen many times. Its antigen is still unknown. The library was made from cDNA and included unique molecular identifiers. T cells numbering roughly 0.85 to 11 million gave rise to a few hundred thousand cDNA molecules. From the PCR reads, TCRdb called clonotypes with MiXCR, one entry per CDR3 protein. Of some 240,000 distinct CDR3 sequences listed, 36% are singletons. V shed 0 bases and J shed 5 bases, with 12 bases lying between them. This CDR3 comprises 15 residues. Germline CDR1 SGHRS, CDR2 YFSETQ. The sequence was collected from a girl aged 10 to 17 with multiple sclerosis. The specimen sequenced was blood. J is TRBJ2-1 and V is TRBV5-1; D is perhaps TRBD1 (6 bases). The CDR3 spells CASSLDRASDNEQFF. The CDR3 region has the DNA TGCGCCAGCAGCTTGGACAGGGCCTCAGACAATGAGCAGTTCTTC.